The 25 T cell receptor beta chains below come from one sample, sequenced in a study of monozygotic twins with cystic fibrosis. Sequencing used immunoSEQ multiplex PCR; TCRdb keeps in-frame clones, though not all of them. The data hold 30,000 or so clones, with under 70% observed a single time. Sequenced sample: blood. Every receptor here comes from a girl aged 5 to 17 with cystic fibrosis.

This clone appeared a few times. This rearrangement joins TRBV10-1 to TRBJ1-2; 8 nucleotides align to TRBD1. With 3 bases clipped from V and 4 bases from J, the junction kept 10 bases outside the gene matches. CDR1 is WNHNN and CDR2 is SYGVQD in the germline V gene (reference sequence). CDR3 length: 16 amino acids. The CDR3 protein is CASSEVKKDRAYGYTF. In nucleotides, the CDR3 is TGCGCCAGCAGTGAAGTCAAAAAGGACAGGGCCTATGGCTACACCTTC.

The chain has TRBV6-7 and TRBJ1-1; no firm D call. TRBV6-7 belongs to the ORF category, with a function that is uncertain. Trimming took 6 bases from V and 4 from J, leaving 9 bases between them. The CDR3 has 12 residues. In DNA form, the CDR3 reads TGTGCCAGCAGCTACGAGCCCACTGAAGCTTTCTTT. It codes for CASSYEPTEAFF.

This clone has just a few counts. The chain uses TRBV9 and TRBJ2-2; 10 nucleotides align to TRBD1. V lost 4 bases and J lost 3; bases outside the gene matches: 3. The CDR3 is made up of 15 amino acids. Per the germline V gene, CDR1 is SGDLS and CDR2 is YYNGEE. The DNA for the CDR3 is TGTGCCAGCAGCCCCGGGACAGGGGACACCGGGGAGCTGTTTTTT. Translation gives CASSPGTGDTGELFF.

The chain joins TRBV4-3 to TRBJ1-5; 10 bases agree with TRBD1. CDR3 length: 18 residues. J lost 7 bases, V lost 0 bases, and 12 bases had no gene match. Germline V gene lookup returns CDR1 LGHNA and CDR2 YSLEER. The CDR3 coding sequence is TGCGCCAGCAGCCAAGATATCGCTCGGACAGGGGGAAACCAGCCCCAGCATTTT. Its translation is CASSQDIARTGGNQPQHF.

This chain links TRBV4-3 with TRBJ1-4, with D hard to call. The ends were cut back, 0 bases at V and 5 bases at J, with 13 bases in the middle. The CDR3 consists of 16 residues. CDR1 LGHNA and CDR2 YSLEER come from the germline V gene. Here the CDR3 DNA reads TGCGCCAGCAGCCAAGATCTGACGGACCTCAATGAAAAACTGTTTTTT. Translation: CASSQDLTDLNEKLFF.

The V gene is TRBV7-2, the J gene TRBJ1-1; 10 positions agree with TRBD1. Germline V CDR1 and CDR2: SGHTA, FQGNSA. V lost 5 bases, J lost 5 bases, and 8 bases stayed unmatched. This CDR3 is built from 15 residues. The CDR3 nucleotides are TGTGCCAGCAGCACTCCCTGGGACAGGGGTACTGAAGCTTTCTTT. Amino acids: CASSTPWDRGTEAFF.

This clone was observed a few times. At one boundary the junction diverges from the germline segment, which might be a read error. The J gene is TRBJ2-3, the V gene TRBV7-9; TRBD2 aligns across 11 bases. This CDR3 is 16 amino acids long. CDR1 SEHNR and CDR2 FQNEAQ come from the germline V gene (reference sequence). CDR3 in DNA: TGTGCCAGCAGGTTAGCGGGAGGGCCAATCACAGATACGCAGTATTTT. Encoded protein: CASRLAGGPITDTQYF.

This clone showed up just a few times. The chain's CDR3 is CASSLGEDRGHYGYTF. CDR3 coding DNA: TGTGCCAGCAGCTTAGGCGAGGACAGGGGGCACTATGGCTACACCTTC. The chain combines TRBV7-2 with TRBJ1-2; 11 positions agree with TRBD1. Looked up from germline, CDR1 is SGHTA and CDR2 is FQGNSA. Losses at the gene ends were 1 base for V and 3 bases for J; bases not matched to a gene: 4. The length of the CDR3 is 16 residues.

DNA of the CDR3: TGTGCCAGCAGCGTAGCTGGGACGGTCTCCTACGAGCAGTACTTC. The encoded protein is CASSVAGTVSYEQYF. V is TRBV9 and J is TRBJ2-7, with D perhaps TRBD1 or TRBD2 (5 bases each). Trimming removed 0 bases at V and 0 bases at J, with 10 bases between. CDR3 length: 15 residues. The germline CDR1 and CDR2 sequences are SGDLS and YYNGEE.

Turning to this clone: Its ends do not fully match the called genes, so a read error is possible. The rearrangement joins TRBV7-7 to TRBJ2-3; 9 nucleotides align to TRBD2. Germline lookup yields CDR1 SSHAT and CDR2 FNYEAQ (reference sequence). The CDR3 length is 16 residues. CDR3: CASSLGLAGTTDTQYF. The CDR3 DNA reads as TGTGCTAGCAGCTTAGGTCTAGCGGGAACCACAGATACGCAGTATTTT.

This clone was seen a few times. V usage is TRBV2 and J usage is TRBJ1-1; the match to TRBD1 covers 7 bases. The CDR3 has 15 residues. Germline-derived CDR1 and CDR2 are SNHLY and FYNNEI. Trimming cost V 3 bases and J 2 bases; bases outside gene matches: 6. The CDR3: CASSELAGGNTEAFF. The CDR3 DNA reads as TGTGCCAGCAGTGAGTTGGCAGGGGGTAACACTGAAGCTTTCTTT.

The chain couples TRBV7-9 to TRBJ2-7; D is ambiguous. This CDR3 is built from 17 residues. The ends were cut back, 4 bases at V and 3 bases at J, with 22 bases in the middle. Per germline, CDR1 SEHNR and CDR2 FQNEAQ (reference sequence). The CDR3 nucleotides read TGTGCCAGCAGCTCCGTCAAACCGGGCCTAGGGTTCTACGAGCAGTACTTC. Translating gives CASSSVKPGLGFYEQYF. The full variable domain, its missing parts supplied by reference TRBV7-9 and TRBJ2-7, is DTGVSQNPRHKITKRGQNVTFRCDPISEHNRLYWYRQTLGQGPEFLTYFQNEAQLEKSRLLSDRFSAERPKGSFSTLEIQRTEQGDSAMYLCASSSVKPGLGFYEQYFGPGTRLTVT.

This chain uses TRBV4-1 with TRBJ2-1; 8 bases match TRBD2. With V trimmed by 4 bases and J by 6 bases, 8 bases remained unmatched. The germline V gene has CDR1 MGHRA and CDR2 YSYEKL. This CDR3 has 15 residues. In nucleotides, the CDR3 is TGCGCCAGCAGCCCGTATAACCTAGCGGGCAATGAGCAGTTCTTC. Its translation: CASSPYNLAGNEQFF.

This rearrangement joins TRBV5-8 to TRBJ2-2, with D tentatively TRBD2 (6 bases). Germline-derived CDR1 and CDR2 are SGHTS and YDEGEE. The CDR3 sequence is 16 residues long. The V end lost 4 bases, the J end lost 6 bases, and 19 bases lay between the germline ends. The CDR3 region has the DNA TGTGCCAGCAGCCGAGGGACTGGGGTATGGTCCGGGGAGCTGTTTTTT. It translates to CASSRGTGVWSGELFF.

This clone was seen a few times. This chain connects TRBV4-2 to TRBJ2-7, with D possibly being TRBD1 or TRBD2 (5 bases each). The CDR3 is 15 residues long. Germline CDR1 LGHNA, CDR2 YNFKEQ. Trimming removed 3 bases at V and 2 bases at J, with 14 bases between. The CDR3, as DNA: TGTGCCAGCAGCCAGCTTGACAGCGGACCCTACGAGCAGTACTTC. Protein sequence: CASSQLDSGPYEQYF.

The chain recombines TRBV19 with TRBJ1-1, with D unresolved. The CDR3 is 15 residues long. V lost 7 bases, J lost 8 bases, and 23 bases lay in between. Germline V CDR1 and CDR2: LNHDA, SQIVND (reference sequence). For the CDR3, the DNA is TGTGCCAGTATTGGAGACCGAGACGGCGGCAGAGAAGCTTTCTTT. Protein sequence: CASIGDRDGGREAFF.

V gene TRBV7-3 combines with J gene TRBJ2-1; the match to TRBD2 covers 7 bases. Germline lookup yields CDR1 SGHTA and CDR2 FQGTGA. The CDR3 length is 15 residues. The V gene end was trimmed by 5 bases and the J gene end by 7 bases; junction bases not matched to a gene: 11. The CDR3 DNA is TGTGCCAGCAGCGCTGTAGCTAGCGGCCGGAATGAGCAGTTCTTC. Translated, it gives CASSAVASGRNEQFF.

V usage is TRBV4-3 and J usage is TRBJ2-3; D possibly uses TRBD1 or TRBD2 (6 bases each). The CDR3 covers 15 residues. The V end was cut by 0 bases, the J end by 4 bases, with 11 bases between. CDR1 and CDR2 (germline): LGHNA, YSLEER. The CDR3 DNA reads as TGCGCCAGCAGCCAAGAGGTAGGGGGGTCAGATACGCAGTATTTT. Translation: CASSQEVGGSDTQYF.

The chain is built from TRBV5-8 and TRBJ2-1, with TRBD1 matching over 8 bases. Trimming took 4 bases from V and 7 from J; bases not matched to a gene: 4. Per the germline V gene, CDR1 is SGHTS and CDR2 is YDEGEE. The CDR3 has 13 residues. CDR3 nucleotide sequence: TGTGCCAGCAGCGTACAGGGGGGAAATGAGCAGTTCTTC. It yields the protein CASSVQGGNEQFF. Full variable domain (rest looked up from reference TRBV5-8 and TRBJ2-1): EAGVTQSPTHLIKTRGQQATLRCSPISGHTSVYWYQQALGLGLQFLLWYDEGEERNRGNFPPRFSGRQFPNYSSELNVNALELEDSALYLCASSVQGGNEQFFGPGTRLTVL.

The rearrangement joins TRBV15 to TRBJ1-1; TRBD1 might be the D (5 bases). Germline CDR1 reads LNHNV; CDR2 reads YYDKDF (reference sequence). This CDR3 has 16 amino acids. Trimming took off 0 bases at V and 1 base at J, with 12 bases between the two ends. The CDR3 loop reads CATSRDRSRENTEAFF. The DNA for the CDR3 is TGTGCCACCAGCAGAGATCGCTCCAGGGAGAACACTGAAGCTTTCTTT.

The chain combines TRBV13 with TRBJ2-3; 9 bases line up with TRBD1. CDR1 is PRHDT, CDR2 FYEKMQ, per germline (reference sequence). CDR3 length equals 17 residues. J lost 6 bases, V lost 4 bases, and 14 bases had no gene match. In nucleotides, the CDR3 is TGTGCCAGCAGCTACCCACCGGGACAGGGATTCGATGATACGCAGTATTTT. The encoded protein is CASSYPPGQGFDDTQYF.

The chain carries TRBV4-1 and TRBJ2-1; a possible D gene is TRBD2 (6 bases). V lost 8 bases to trimming and J lost 0 bases, with 14 bases between them. The CDR3 loop spans 15 amino acids. Germline lookup yields CDR1 MGHRA and CDR2 YSYEKL. This CDR3 reads CASCLDYLSYNEQFF. CDR3 bases: TGCGCCAGCTGCCTGGACTACCTCTCCTACAATGAGCAGTTCTTC.

This rearrangement joins TRBV29-1 to TRBJ2-1; 7 nucleotides align to TRBD1. The junction had 7 bases not matched to a gene; V was cut back by 7 bases and J by 1 base. The length of the CDR3 is 14 residues. CDR1 is SQVTM and CDR2 is ANQGSEA in the germline V gene. CDR3 in amino acids: CSAKQGSSYNEQFF. CDR3 bases: TGCAGCGCAAAACAGGGGTCGTCCTACAATGAGCAGTTCTTC.

The gene calls are TRBV5-6 and TRBJ2-7, with 14 bases fitting TRBD2. The germline CDR1 and CDR2 sequences are SGHDT and YYEEEE. The V and J ends lost 3 bases and 3 bases, in that order; junction bases with no gene match: 11. This CDR3 has 18 residues. The CDR3 here is CASSSGLAGGGGGYEQYV. CDR3 DNA: TGTGCCAGCAGCTCTGGACTAGCGGGAGGCGGGGGAGGCTACGAGCAGTACGTC.

This chain links TRBV5-6 with TRBJ2-1; TRBD1 is a possible D gene (6 bases). The germline V gene encodes CDR1 SGHDT and CDR2 YYEEEE. Trimming removed 3 bases from V and 7 bases from J, with 14 bases in between. The CDR3 length is 14 residues. The CDR3: CASSWTRGQNEQFF. In nucleotides, the CDR3 is TGTGCCAGCAGCTGGACCAGGGGCCAAAATGAGCAGTTCTTC.